This T cell receptor (beta chain) is drawn from a study of vaccination effects on CD4 cells after COVID-19. ViraFEST expansion of antigen-specific CD4+ T cells with viral peptide pools preceded sequencing. With roughly 10 days of culture completed, CD4+ T cells were isolated. No vaccinee had earlier SARS-CoV-2 infection, and nucleocapsid antibodies were negative. Cultures of about 2 million PBMC per well contained approximately 10 IU/ml IL-2 plus 10 ug/ml peptides. Only a few counts were recorded for this clone. Its specificity is unknown. Germline CDR1 and CDR2: KGHSH and LQKENI. This CDR3 has 14 residues. V lost 3 bases to trimming and J lost 10 bases, with 16 bases between them. TCRdb keeps only in-frame clones here, not all; method: immunoSEQ multiplex PCR. The sample yields about 34,000 clones, around 73% seen once.

Sequenced material: CD4+ T cells from PBMCs cultured with HCoV-OC43 spike peptides, taken before COVID-19 vaccination. Subset given: HCoV-OC43 spike overlapping peptide pool stimulation. The sequence was collected from a human donor who received a COVID-19 vaccine. The chain employs TRBV18 and TRBJ2-1; no firm D call. The CDR3 protein is CASSPVVLRGEQFF. The CDR3 DNA follows: TGTGCCAGCTCACCGGTGGTCCTCCGTGGGGAGCAGTTCTTC.